Below are 10 T cell receptor beta chains sequenced from a single sample in a study of T cells after yellow fever vaccination. TCRdb reanalysed the 5' RACE reads using MiXCR and keeps one entry per CDR3 protein. The table records more than 350,000 distinct CDR3 sequences, approximately 10% of them present only once. Source: PBMCs, taken on the day of the first yellow fever vaccination. Every receptor here comes from a man between 18 and 29 years old who received the YFV17D yellow fever vaccine.

Many counts were recorded for this clonotype. The chain carries TRBV4-1 and TRBJ2-7; D gene ambiguous. Germline loops: CDR1 MGHRA, CDR2 YSYEKL. The germline V and J ends were trimmed by 0 bases and 1 base, with 10 bases remaining between them. This CDR3 spans 15 amino acids. DNA for the CDR3: TGCGCCAGCAGCCAAGAAAGGGCAGGATCCTACGAGCAGTACGTC. It encodes CASSQERAGSYEQYV.

This clonotype was counted only a few times. The gene calls are TRBV5-1 and TRBJ2-5; D gene uncertain. V lost 7 bases to trimming and J lost 2 bases, with 6 bases between them. The germline gives CDR1 SGHRS, CDR2 YFSETQ. The CDR3 extends over 11 amino acids. The CDR3 sequence is CASGVQETQYF. The CDR3 DNA is TGCGCCAGCGGCGTACAAGAGACCCAGTACTTC.

This clonotype was recorded a few times. The CDR3 loop reads CSAGLAGITGELFF. For the CDR3, the DNA is TGCAGCGCCGGACTAGCGGGGATCACCGGGGAGCTGTTTTTT. The chain has TRBV29-1 and TRBJ2-2; TRBD2 matches at 12 bases. The J segment lost 4 bases and the V segment lost 7 bases, leaving 4 bases of the junction unmatched. The CDR3 is 14 amino acids. Germline V gene data show CDR1 as SQVTM and CDR2 as ANQGSEA.

J is TRBJ2-7 and V is TRBV12-3 or TRBV12-4, with a tentative D call TRBD2 (6 bases). The CDR3 contains 14 residues. Trimming removed 2 bases at V and 4 bases at J, with 12 bases between. The CDR3 DNA reads as TGTGCCAGCAGTTTAATGGGGAGGAGGTACGAGCAGTACTTC. Its translation: CASSLMGRRYEQYF.

The chain links TRBV7-2 to TRBJ2-7, with D unresolved. Germline assignment: CDR1 SGHTA and CDR2 FQGNSA. The CDR3 consists of 14 residues. V was shortened by 2 bases and J by 0 bases, with 8 bases between the two germline ends. The CDR3 sequence is CASSLYGGSYEQYF. The CDR3 nucleotides are TGTGCCAGCAGCTTATATGGCGGCTCCTACGAGCAGTACTTC.

This clonotype was observed at least ten times. The chain carries TRBV6-1 and TRBJ2-3; D perhaps matches TRBD1 (5 bases). This CDR3 contains 15 residues. Germline loops: CDR1 MNHNS, CDR2 SASEGT. V was pared by 7 bases and J by 1 base, with 15 bases between. The CDR3 loop reads CASTHLVGGTDTQYF. As DNA, the CDR3 is TGTGCCAGCACCCACCTTGTAGGGGGCACAGATACGCAGTATTTT.

The rearrangement joins TRBV20-1 to TRBJ2-7; D unclear. Trimming pared 5 bases from V and 4 bases from J, leaving 15 bases between. Germline CDR1 is DFQATT and CDR2 is SNEGSKA (reference sequence). This CDR3 comprises 13 residues. CDR3 loop: CSAPDPTWYEQYF. CDR3 nucleotide sequence: TGCAGTGCTCCCGACCCCACCTGGTACGAGCAGTACTTC.

This clonotype was observed a few times. The chain recombines TRBV3-1 with TRBJ1-2; D may be TRBD1 (5 bases). The ends were cut back, 5 bases at V and 8 bases at J, with 21 bases in the middle. Germline CDR1 and CDR2: LGHDT and YNNKEL (reference sequence). CDR3 size: 15 residues. CDR3 in DNA: TGTGCCAGCAGCAAAGTGGGACGGAGCGAAGCGGGCTACACCTTC. Its protein is CASSKVGRSEAGYTF.

The rearrangement joins TRBV6-1 to TRBJ2-2; tentatively, D is TRBD1 or TRBD2 (6 bases each). Germline V gene data show CDR1 as MNHNS and CDR2 as SASEGT. This CDR3 region has 14 residues. V gave up 5 bases and J gave up 5 bases, with 12 bases separating them. This CDR3 reads CASSTQGGTGELFF. The CDR3 DNA reads as TGTGCCAGCAGTACACAGGGAGGTACCGGGGAGCTGTTTTTT.

The chain combines TRBV7-9 with TRBJ2-7, with a weak D call TRBD2 (7 bases). V shed 8 bases and J shed 4 bases, with 18 bases lying between them. This CDR3 is built from 14 residues. CDR1 and CDR2 (germline): SEHNR, FQNEAQ (reference sequence). CDR3 in DNA: TGTGCCAGCGGTCGGGGGGCCCAGCCTTACGAGCAGTACTTC. Translation: CASGRGAQPYEQYF. Filled out from reference TRBV7-9 and TRBJ2-7, the complete variable domain reads DTGVSQNPRHKITKRGQNVTFRCDPISEHNRLYWYRQTLGQGPEFLTYFQNEAQLEKSRLLSDRFSAERPKGSFSTLEIQRTEQGDSAMYLCASGRGAQPYEQYFGPGTRLTVT.